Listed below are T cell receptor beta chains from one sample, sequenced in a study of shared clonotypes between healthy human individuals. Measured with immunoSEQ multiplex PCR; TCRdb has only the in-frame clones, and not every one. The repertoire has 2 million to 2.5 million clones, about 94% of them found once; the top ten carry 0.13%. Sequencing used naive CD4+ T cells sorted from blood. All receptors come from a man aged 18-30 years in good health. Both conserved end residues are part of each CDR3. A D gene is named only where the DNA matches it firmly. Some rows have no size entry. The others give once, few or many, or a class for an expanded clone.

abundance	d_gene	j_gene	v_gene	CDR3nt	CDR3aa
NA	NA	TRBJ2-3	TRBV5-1	TGCGCCAGCAGCTTGGTAGGGACTTCAACAGATACGCAGTATTTT	CASSLVGTSTDTQYF
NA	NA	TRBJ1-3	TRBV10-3	TGTGCCATCAGTGGTAATGAGGCCGTCTCTGGAAACACCATATATTTT	CAISGNEAVSGNTIYF
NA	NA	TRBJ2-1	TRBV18	TGTGCCAGCTCACTGGACGGTTACAATGAGCAGTTCTTC	CASSLDGYNEQFF
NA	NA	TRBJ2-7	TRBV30	TGTGCCTGGACATCAGGGTCCTACGAGCAGTACTTC	CAWTSGSYEQYF
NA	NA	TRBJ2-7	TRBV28	TGTGCCAGCATCCCCCCGAGGAAGTTAGGTACTTACTCCTACGAGCAGTACTTC	CASIPPRKLGTYSYEQYF
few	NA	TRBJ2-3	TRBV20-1	TGCAGTGCTAGTGCAGATACGCAGTATTTT	CSASADTQYF
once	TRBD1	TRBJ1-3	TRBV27	TGTGCCAGCAGTTTCCGACAGGGCTCTGGAAACACCATATATTTT	CASSFRQGSGNTIYF
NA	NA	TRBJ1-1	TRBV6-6	TGTGCCAGCGCTAGGGGACCTGAAGCTTTCTTT	CASARGPEAFF
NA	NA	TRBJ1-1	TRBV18	TGTGCCAGCTCACGGGTCGTTAGGGCTGAAGCTTTCTTT	CASSRVVRAEAFF
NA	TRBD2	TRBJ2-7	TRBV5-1	TGCGCCAGCAGCAGACTAGCGGGGGCAACCTACGAGCAGTACTTC	CASSRLAGATYEQYF
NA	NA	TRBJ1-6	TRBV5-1	TGCGCCAGCAGACCTGACACCGCCGGTCGGTCACCCCTCCACTTT	CASRPDTAGRSPLHF
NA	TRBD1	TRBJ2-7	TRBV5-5	TGTGCCAGCAGCTCCGGACAGGGGGCGAGGGAGCAGTACTTC	CASSSGQGAREQYF
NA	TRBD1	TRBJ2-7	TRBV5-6	TGTGCCAGCAGCTTGGGACAGGGGGCTTTCGAGCAGTACTTC	CASSLGQGAFEQYF
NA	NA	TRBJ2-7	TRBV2	TGTGCCAGCAGTGAGAACCCGTCCTACGAGCAGTACTTC	CASSENPSYEQYF
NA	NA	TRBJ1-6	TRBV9	TGTGCCAGCGCTGGGGAATTAGGTTCACCCCTCCACTTT	CASAGELGSPLHF
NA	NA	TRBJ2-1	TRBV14	TGTGCCAGCAGCCATCAGGGGTTGCATGAGCAGTTCTTC	CASSHQGLHEQFF
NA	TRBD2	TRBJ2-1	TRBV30	TGTGCCTGGGGACTAGCGGACAACAATGAGCAGTTCTTC	CAWGLADNNEQFF
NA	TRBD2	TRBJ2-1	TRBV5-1	TGCGCCAGCAGCTCCTTTACTAGCGGGGGGTATAACAATGAGCAGTTCTTC	CASSSFTSGGYNNEQFF
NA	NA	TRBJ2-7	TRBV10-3	TGTGCCACGACCTTCTCCGGGGAGCAGTACTTC	CATTFSGEQYF
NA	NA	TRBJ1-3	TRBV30	TGTGCCTGGAGTGCTGGAGGCTCTGGAAACACCATATATTTT	CAWSAGGSGNTIYF
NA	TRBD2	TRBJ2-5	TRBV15	TGTGCCACCAGCAGCCTAGCGGGAGACCAAGAGACCCAGTACTTC	CATSSLAGDQETQYF
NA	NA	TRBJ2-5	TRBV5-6	TGTGCCAGCAGCACCCTCCCTCCTGCGGGGCCGGGGGCCCAGTACTTC	CASSTLPPAGPGAQYF
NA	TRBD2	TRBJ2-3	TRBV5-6	TGTGCCAGCAGCTTGGCCCAGCGGGGGGGCCAAGATACGCAGTATTTT	CASSLAQRGGQDTQYF
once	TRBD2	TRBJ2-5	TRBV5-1	TGCGCCAGCAGGCTAGCGGGGGGCGGAGGAGAGACCCAGTACTTC	CASRLAGGGGETQYF
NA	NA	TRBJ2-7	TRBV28	TGTGCCAGCAGTTTTCTCGGCCAGGGAGCCTTCTACGAGCAGTACTTC	CASSFLGQGAFYEQYF
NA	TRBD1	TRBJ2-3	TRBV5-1	TGCGCCAGCAGACTGACAGGGGTAAAAACAGATACGCAGTATTTT	CASRLTGVKTDTQYF
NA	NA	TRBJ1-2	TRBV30	TGTGCCTGGACTACAGGGTATGGCTACACCTTC	CAWTTGYGYTF
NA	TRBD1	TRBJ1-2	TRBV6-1	TGTGCCAGCTGGACAGGGGGCGGCTACACCTTC	CASWTGGGYTF
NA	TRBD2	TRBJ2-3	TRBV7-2	TGTGCCAGCAGCAATTATCCGGGGGGGTCAAATACGCAGTATTTT	CASSNYPGGSNTQYF
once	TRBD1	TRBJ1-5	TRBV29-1	TGCAGCGTCAAAGGACAGGGTGACCAGCCCCAGCATTTT	CSVKGQGDQPQHF
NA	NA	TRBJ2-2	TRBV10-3	TGTGCCATCACAGGCCCAGGGGCCGGCACCGGGGAGCTGTTTTTT	CAITGPGAGTGELFF
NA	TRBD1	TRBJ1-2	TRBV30	TGTGCCTGGAGTCTGGCAGGGGGCCAAGGCTACACCTTC	CAWSLAGGQGYTF
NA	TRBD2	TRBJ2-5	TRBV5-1	TGCGCCAGCAGCTTCGGGACTAGCGGTTCATACCAAGAGACCCAGTACTTC	CASSFGTSGSYQETQYF
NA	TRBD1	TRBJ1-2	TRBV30	TGTGCCTGGGCGAGAGGGACAGCCTATGGCTACACCTTC	CAWARGTAYGYTF
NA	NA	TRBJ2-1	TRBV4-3	TGCGCCAGCAGCCAAGATAGGGCCAACAATGAGCAGTTCTTC	CASSQDRANNEQFF
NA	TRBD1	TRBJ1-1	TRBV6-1	TGTGCCAGCAAAAGACAGGGGGCCCTTTTGGAAGCTTTCTTT	CASKRQGALLEAFF
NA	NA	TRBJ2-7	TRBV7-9	TGTGCCAGCAGCTTAGCAGTCAGCTCCTACGAGCAGTACTTC	CASSLAVSSYEQYF
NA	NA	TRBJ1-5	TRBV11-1	TGTGCCAGCAGTTCGAAGTCAGGGGAAGGGCGACAGCCCCAGCATTTT	CASSSKSGEGRQPQHF
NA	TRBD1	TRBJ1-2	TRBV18	TGTGCCAGCTCACGACAGGGCGACGGCTACACCTTC	CASSRQGDGYTF
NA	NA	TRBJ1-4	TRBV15	TGTGCCACCAGCAGAGATTCATTGTGGACGGCAGATGAAAAACTGTTTTTT	CATSRDSLWTADEKLFF
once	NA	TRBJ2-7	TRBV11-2	TGTGCCAGCAGCTTAGATACGGTTCCCTCCTACGAGCAGTACTTC	CASSLDTVPSYEQYF
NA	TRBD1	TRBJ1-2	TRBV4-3	TGCGCCAGCAGCCAAGAACAGGGGTATCAAGGCTACACCTTC	CASSQEQGYQGYTF
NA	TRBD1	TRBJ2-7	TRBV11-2	TGTGCCAGCAGCTTAGATCTAGGACAGGCTTACGAGCAGTACTTC	CASSLDLGQAYEQYF
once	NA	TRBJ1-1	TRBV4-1	TGCGCCAGCAGCCCTAAAAGGGGGTCCGGGAACACTGAAGCTTTCTTT	CASSPKRGSGNTEAFF
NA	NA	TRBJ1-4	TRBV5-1	TGCGCCAGCAGCTTGGGCACAGGTTGGGGAGCTGAAAAACTGTTTTTT	CASSLGTGWGAEKLFF
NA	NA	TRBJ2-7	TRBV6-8	TGTGCCAGCAGTCAAGACCAGGGGCCAAGGTACGAGCAGTACTTC	CASSQDQGPRYEQYF
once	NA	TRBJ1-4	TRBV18	TGTGCCAGCTCACCAAAATGGAATTCGGGGGGGACTAATGAAAAACTGTTTTTT	CASSPKWNSGGTNEKLFF
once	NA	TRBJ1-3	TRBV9	TGTGCCAGCAGCGTAGCCGGGATCGGAAACACCATATATTTT	CASSVAGIGNTIYF
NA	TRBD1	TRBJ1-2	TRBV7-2	TGTGCCAGCAGCTTAACAGGGGTCCTTTCCTATGGCTACACCTTC	CASSLTGVLSYGYTF
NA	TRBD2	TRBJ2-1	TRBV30	TGTGCCTGGAGTGGGACTAGCGGGGGCAATGAGCAGTTCTTC	CAWSGTSGGNEQFF
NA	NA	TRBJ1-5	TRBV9	TGTGCCAGCAGCGTAGGGGAAGGCAATCAGCCCCAGCATTTT	CASSVGEGNQPQHF
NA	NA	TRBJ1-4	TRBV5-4	TGTGCCAGCAGCCCCGACGAGCGTGGAAAACTGTTTTTT	CASSPDERGKLFF
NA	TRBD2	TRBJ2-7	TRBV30	TGTGCCTGGAGACACGCGGGAGCATACGAGCAGTACTTC	CAWRHAGAYEQYF
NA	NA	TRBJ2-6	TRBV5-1	TGCGCCAGCAGTACGGCGGACTCTGGGGCCAACGTCCTGACTTTC	CASSTADSGANVLTF
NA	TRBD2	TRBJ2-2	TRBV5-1	TGCGCCAGCAGCCCCGGACTAGCCCAGACCGGGGAGCTGTTTTTT	CASSPGLAQTGELFF
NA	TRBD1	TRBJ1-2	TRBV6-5	TGTGCCAGCAGTTCAAGATCAGGGGGCCTGCGCTACACCTTC	CASSSRSGGLRYTF
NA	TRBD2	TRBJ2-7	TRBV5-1	TGCGCCAGCAGCTGGACTAGCGGGGGCTACGAGCAGTACTTC	CASSWTSGGYEQYF
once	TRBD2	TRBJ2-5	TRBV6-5	TGTGCCAGCGGGGGACTAGCGGGGTTTGAGACCCAGTACTTC	CASGGLAGFETQYF
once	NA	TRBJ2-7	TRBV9	TGTGCCAGCAGCCCCCGAGACAGGGCGGGAGAGCAGTACTTC	CASSPRDRAGEQYF
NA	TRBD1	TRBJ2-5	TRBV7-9	TGTGCCAGCAGCTATGGGACAGGGGGGTCACAAGAGACCCAGTACTTC	CASSYGTGGSQETQYF